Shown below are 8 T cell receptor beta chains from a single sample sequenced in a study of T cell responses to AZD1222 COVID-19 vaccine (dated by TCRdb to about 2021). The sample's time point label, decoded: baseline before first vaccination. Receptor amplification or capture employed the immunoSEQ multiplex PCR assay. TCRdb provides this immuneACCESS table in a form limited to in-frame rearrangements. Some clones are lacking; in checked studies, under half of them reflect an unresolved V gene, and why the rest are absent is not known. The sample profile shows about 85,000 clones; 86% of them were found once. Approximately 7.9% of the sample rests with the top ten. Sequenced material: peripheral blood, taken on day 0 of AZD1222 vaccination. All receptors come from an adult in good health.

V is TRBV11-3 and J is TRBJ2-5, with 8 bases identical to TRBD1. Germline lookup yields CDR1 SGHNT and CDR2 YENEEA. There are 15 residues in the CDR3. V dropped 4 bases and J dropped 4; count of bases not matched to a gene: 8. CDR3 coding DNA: TGTGCCAGCAGCTCCACCAGGGGGCTAGGAGAGACCCAGTACTTC. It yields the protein CASSSTRGLGETQYF.

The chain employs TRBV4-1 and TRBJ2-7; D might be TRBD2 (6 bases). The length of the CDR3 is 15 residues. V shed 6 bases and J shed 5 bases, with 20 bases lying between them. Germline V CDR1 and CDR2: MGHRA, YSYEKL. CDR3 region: CASRRTGTQRDEQYF. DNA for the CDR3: TGCGCCAGCAGAAGAACCGGGACTCAACGGGACGAGCAGTACTTC.

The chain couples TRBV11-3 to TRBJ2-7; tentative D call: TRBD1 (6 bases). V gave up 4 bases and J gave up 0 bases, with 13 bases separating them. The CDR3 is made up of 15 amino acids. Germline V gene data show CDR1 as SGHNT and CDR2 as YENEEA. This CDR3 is CASSSSDSLSYEQYF. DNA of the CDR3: TGTGCCAGCAGCTCTTCGGACAGTCTCTCCTACGAGCAGTACTTC.

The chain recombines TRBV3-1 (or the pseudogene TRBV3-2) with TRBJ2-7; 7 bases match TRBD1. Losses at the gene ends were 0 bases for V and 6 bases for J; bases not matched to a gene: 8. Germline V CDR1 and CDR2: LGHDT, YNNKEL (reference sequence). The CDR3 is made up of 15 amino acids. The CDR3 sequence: CASSQDTGEFGEQYF. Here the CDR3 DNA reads TGTGCCAGCAGCCAAGATACAGGGGAATTTGGCGAGCAGTACTTC.

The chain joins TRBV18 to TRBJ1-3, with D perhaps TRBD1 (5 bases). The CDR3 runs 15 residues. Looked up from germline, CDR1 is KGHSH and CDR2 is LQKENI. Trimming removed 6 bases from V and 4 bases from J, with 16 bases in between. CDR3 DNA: TGTGCCAGCTCGGATACAGGCGCGGGAGGAAACACCATATATTTT. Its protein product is CASSDTGAGGNTIYF.

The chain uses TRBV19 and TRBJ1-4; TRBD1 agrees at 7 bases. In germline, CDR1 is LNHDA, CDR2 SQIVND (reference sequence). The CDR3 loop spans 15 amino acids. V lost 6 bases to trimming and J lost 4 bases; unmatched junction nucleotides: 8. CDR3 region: CASSSTGEGNEKLFF. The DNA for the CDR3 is TGTGCCAGTAGCTCCACAGGGGAGGGTAATGAAAAACTGTTTTTT. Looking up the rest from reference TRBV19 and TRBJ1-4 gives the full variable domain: DGGITQSPKYLFRKEGQNVTLSCEQNLNHDAMYWYRQDPGQGLRLIYYSQIVNDFQKGDIAEGYSVSREKKESFPLTVTSAQKNPTAFYLCASSSTGEGNEKLFFGSGTQLSVL.

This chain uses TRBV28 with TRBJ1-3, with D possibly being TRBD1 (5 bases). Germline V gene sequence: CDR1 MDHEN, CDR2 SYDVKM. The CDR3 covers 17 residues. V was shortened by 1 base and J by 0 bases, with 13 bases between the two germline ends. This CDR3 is CASSLSAGRYSGNTIYF. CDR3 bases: TGTGCCAGCAGTTTATCGGCGGGGCGATACTCTGGAAACACCATATATTTT.

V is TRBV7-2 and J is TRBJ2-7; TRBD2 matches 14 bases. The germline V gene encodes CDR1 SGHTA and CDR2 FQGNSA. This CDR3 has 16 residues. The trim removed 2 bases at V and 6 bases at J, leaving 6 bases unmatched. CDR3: CASSLPLGLAGAEQYF. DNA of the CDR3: TGTGCCAGCAGCTTACCACTGGGACTAGCGGGAGCCGAGCAGTACTTC.